This T cell receptor beta chain was identified in a study of control samples from healthy donors and cancer patients. The data were produced by immunoSEQ multiplex PCR, yet TCRdb's version contains in-frame clones alone and is incomplete. The data show about 130,000 clones, with 92% seen just once and 5.5% held by the top ten. To note about this clone: Just one base apart from a much larger clone, this may be a read error. Other nucleotide sequences in the sample specify the same CDR3.

This CDR3 has 15 amino acids. The V end was cut by 0 bases, the J end by 0 bases, with 4 bases between. Germline lookup yields CDR1 SGHRS and CDR2 YFSETQ. The chain has TRBV5-1 and TRBJ2-6; D is unclear. Input material: blood. The TCR sequence derives from a man aged 18-30 years in good health. The CDR3 protein is CASSLGSSGANVLTF. The CDR3 nucleotides read TGCGCCAGCAGCTTGGGCAGCTCTGGGGCCAACGTCCTGACTTTC.